The sequence of this T cell receptor (beta chain) was determined in a study of shared clonotypes between healthy human individuals. General observations from the study: Sampling involved blood alone; tissue repertoires likely differ.

As for this clone: What it recognizes is unknown.

The CDR3 spans 15 residues. The germline V gene has CDR1 MNHEY and CDR2 SVGAGI. The V gene end was trimmed by 7 bases and the J gene end by 2 bases; junction bases not matched to a gene: 8. The test was conducted at deep level. Amplification in unsorted PBMC replicate PCRs started from around 300 ng DNA, which equals about 30,000 T cell genomes. Here immunoSEQ multiplex PCR was the method, and the copy in TCRdb shows in-frame clones only, minus some. The sample records some 470,000 clones, 75% to 85% being singletons. Input material: PBMCs. V usage is TRBV6-5 and J usage is TRBJ2-1; 7 positions agree with TRBD1. The sequence was collected from a woman aged 40 to 50 in good health. Some clones in this sample may be carry-over from other donors' samples. In DNA, the CDR3 is TGTGCCAGCAAAGAACAGGGGACCGCCTACAATGAGCAGTTCTTC. Translated, it gives CASKEQGTAYNEQFF.